This T cell receptor beta chain appears in the sequencing data of a study of blood T cells in healthy people across ages. The CDR3 is 12 residues long. Germline loops: CDR1 SGHTA, CDR2 FQGNSA. V was trimmed by 4 bases and J by 5 bases, leaving 8 bases between them. Notes on this clonotype: Its antigen remains unidentified.

The authors ran a second PCR of roughly 7 to 11 cycles using a sample-barcoded 5' primer and a J-beta primer mix. Unique molecular identifiers of 12 random nucleotides labeled each cDNA. TCRdb re-derived calls from the 5' RACE reads in MiXCR, one entry per CDR3 protein. The sample consists of some 780,000 distinct CDR3 sequences, 45% to 70% of them appearing once. Those donating, healthy Caucasian individuals from Russia, were aged roughly 6 to 100. RNA extraction gave at least 5.5 micrograms of total RNA per sample. Study observations and caveats: Naive CD4+ cell counts and diversity both ran higher in long-lived than in aged donors.

The chain joins TRBV7-2 to TRBJ2-5, with D uncertain. Specimen: blood. The TCR comes from a man aged 35 to 55 in good health. CDR3 region: CASSWAWETQYF. As DNA, the CDR3 is TGTGCCAGCAGCTGGGCCTGGGAGACCCAGTACTTC.